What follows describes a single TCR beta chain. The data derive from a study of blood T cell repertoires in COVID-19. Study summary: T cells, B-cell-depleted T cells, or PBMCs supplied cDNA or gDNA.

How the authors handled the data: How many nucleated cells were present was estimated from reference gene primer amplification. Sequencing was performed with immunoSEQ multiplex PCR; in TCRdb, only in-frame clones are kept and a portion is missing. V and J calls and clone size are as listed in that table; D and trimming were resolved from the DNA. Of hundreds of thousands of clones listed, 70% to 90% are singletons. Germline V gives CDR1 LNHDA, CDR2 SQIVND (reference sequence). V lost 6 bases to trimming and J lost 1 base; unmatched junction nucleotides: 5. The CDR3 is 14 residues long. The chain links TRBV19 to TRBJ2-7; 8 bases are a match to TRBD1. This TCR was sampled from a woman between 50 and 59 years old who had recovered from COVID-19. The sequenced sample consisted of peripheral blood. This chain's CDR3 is CASRETGESYEQYF. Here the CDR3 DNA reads TGTGCCAGTAGGGAGACAGGGGAGTCCTACGAGCAGTACTTC.